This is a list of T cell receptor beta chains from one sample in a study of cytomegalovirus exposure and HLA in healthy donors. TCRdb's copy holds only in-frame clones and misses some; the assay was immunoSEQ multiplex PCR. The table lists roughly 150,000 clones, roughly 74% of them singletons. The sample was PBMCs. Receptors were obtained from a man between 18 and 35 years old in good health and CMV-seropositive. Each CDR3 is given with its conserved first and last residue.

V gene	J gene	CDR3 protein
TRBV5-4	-	CASRAEVGTGVYEQYF
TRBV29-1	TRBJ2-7	CSVEDSSYEQYF
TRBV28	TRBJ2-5	CASSRRETQYF
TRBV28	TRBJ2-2	CASTKRGAGELFF
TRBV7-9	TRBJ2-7	CASSLGLRSAYEQYF
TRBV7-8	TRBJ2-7	CASSAGGSAFPLEQYF
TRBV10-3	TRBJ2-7	CAISAGYPHEQYF
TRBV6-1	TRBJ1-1	CASSEPSQVGAAFF
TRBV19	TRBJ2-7	CASMPGQGSYEQYF
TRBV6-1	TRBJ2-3	CASSEGPHSTDTQYF
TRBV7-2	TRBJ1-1	CASRQLGEAFF
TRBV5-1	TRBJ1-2	CASSLAAGRVYGYTF
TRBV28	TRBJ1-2	CASSPQGANYGYTF
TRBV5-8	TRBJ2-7	CASTSGETYEQYF